This entry describes one TCR beta chain. These data belong to a study of technical replicates of blood from a handful of donors. This table comes from immunoSEQ multiplex PCR, and its TCRdb copy is limited to in-frame clones, with some not included. The profile shows 79,000 or so clones, 96% of them singletons. With 8 bases clipped from V and 3 bases from J, the junction kept 7 bases outside the gene matches. Per germline, CDR1 ENHRY and CDR2 SYGVKD. The CDR3 has 14 residues. Source material: T cells isolated from PBMCs. The clonotype comes from a human donor in good health. J is TRBJ1-2 and V is TRBV10-3, with 9 nucleotides matching TRBD1. CDR3 nucleotide sequence: TGTGCCATCTACGGACAGGGGAGGGACTATGGCTACACCTTC. Protein: CAIYGQGRDYGYTF.